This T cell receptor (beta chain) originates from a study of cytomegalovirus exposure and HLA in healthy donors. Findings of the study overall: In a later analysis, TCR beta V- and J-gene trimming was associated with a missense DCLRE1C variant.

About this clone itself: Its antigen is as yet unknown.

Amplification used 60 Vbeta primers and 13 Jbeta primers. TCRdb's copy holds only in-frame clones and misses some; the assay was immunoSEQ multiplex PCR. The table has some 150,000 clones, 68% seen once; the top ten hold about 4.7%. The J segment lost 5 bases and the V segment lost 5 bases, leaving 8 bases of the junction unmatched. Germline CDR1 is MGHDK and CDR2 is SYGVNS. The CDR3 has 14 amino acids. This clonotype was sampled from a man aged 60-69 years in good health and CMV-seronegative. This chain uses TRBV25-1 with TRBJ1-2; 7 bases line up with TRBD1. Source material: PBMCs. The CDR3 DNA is TGTGCCAGCAGTCCTGTCGGGACAGCTTATGGCTACACCTTC. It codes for CASSPVGTAYGYTF.